This T cell receptor (beta chain) was retrieved from a study of CD8+ T cells in alopecia areata. Noted treatment: oral pan-JAK inhibitor, 5-10 mg twice daily. Study-wide results and limits: Expanded CD8+ clones among the top 100, and scalp clonality, were significantly decreased by tofacitinib. For baseline CD8+ expansion, any link to response stays uncertain with one nonresponder.

The CDR3 sequence is 14 residues long. The ends lost 3 bases at V and 2 bases at J; junction bases unmatched: 4. CDR1 is GTSNPN and CDR2 is SVGIG in the germline V gene (reference sequence). Of note for this clone: The antigen is unknown.

Extracted RNA was reverse transcribed into cDNA, the sequencing template. Libraries were prepared by immunoSEQ multiplex PCR; TCRdb keeps only in-frame clonotypes and omits some of them. The table includes under 300,000 clones, around 64% detected once. Sample: CD4+ T cells sorted from blood, taken at week 52, from a patient treated with tofacitinib. The TCR originated in a human donor with alopecia areata. This chain joins TRBV30 and TRBJ1-5; 7 bases agree with TRBD1. This CDR3 is CAWRPGTGNQPQHF. CDR3 bases: TGTGCCTGGAGACCCGGGACAGGCAATCAGCCCCAGCATTTT.